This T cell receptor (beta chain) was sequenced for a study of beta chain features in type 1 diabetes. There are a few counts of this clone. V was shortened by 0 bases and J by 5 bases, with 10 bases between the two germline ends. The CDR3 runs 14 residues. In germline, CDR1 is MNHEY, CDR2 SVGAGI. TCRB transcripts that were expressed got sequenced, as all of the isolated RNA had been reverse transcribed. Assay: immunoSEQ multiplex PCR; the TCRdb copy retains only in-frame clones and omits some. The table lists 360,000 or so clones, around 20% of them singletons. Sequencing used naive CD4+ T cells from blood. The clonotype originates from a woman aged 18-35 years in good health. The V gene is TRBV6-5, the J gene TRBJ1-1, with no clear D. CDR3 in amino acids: CASSYSPLGTEAFF. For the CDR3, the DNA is TGTGCCAGCAGTTACTCCCCCCTCGGGACTGAAGCTTTCTTT.